A selection of T cell receptor beta chains follows, all from one sample in a study of tumor-infiltrating lymphocytes in primary liver carcinoma. TCRdb independently ran MiXCR on the multiplex PCR reads; one entry per CDR3 protein. Of about 37,000 distinct CDR3 sequences in the sample, roughly 77% were seen once. The sequencing input was tumor-adjacent normal liver tissue. These receptors were collected from a middle-aged man with primary liver carcinoma and hepatitis B virus infection. CDR3s include the opening cysteine and the closing phenylalanine or tryptophan. The D gene is left open where the match is weak. Clone size is not always given. Where it is, it says once, few, many or a class for expanded clones.

NA | TRBJ2-6 | NA | TRBV4-2 | TGTGCCATCAGCCAAGAAGCAGACTCTGGGGCCAACGTCCTGACTTTC | CAISQEADSGANVLTF
NA | TRBJ2-5 | NA | TRBV29-1 | TGCAGCGTGGACGGACAGCCTGGAGAGACCCAGTACTTC | CSVDGQPGETQYF
NA | TRBJ2-1 | NA | TRBV14 | TGTGCCAGCAGTGTCGTAGCTGGATGGGTAAACAATGAGCACTTCTTC | CASSVVAGWVNNEHFF
NA | TRBJ1-1 | TRBD1 | TRBV4-2 | TGTGCCAGCAGCCAAGAAGTGACAGGGGACACTAAAGCTTTCTTT | CASSQEVTGDTKAFF
NA | TRBJ2-1 | NA | TRBV28 | TGTGCCAGCAACATAAGGCTAGCAGGAGGCAATGAGCAGTTCTTC | CASNIRLAGGNEQFF
NA | TRBJ1-2 | NA | TRBV12-3/TRBV12-4 | TGTGCTAGCACGCCCCGGGGGGCGAACTATGACTACACCTTC | CASTPRGANYDYTF
NA | TRBJ1-1 | NA | TRBV29-1 | TGCAGCGTTGGCGGAGGATGGGGTATGAACACTGAAGGTTTCTTT | CSVGGGWGMNTEGFF
NA | TRBJ1-2 | NA | TRBV6-5 | TGTGCCAGCGGTTACTCTCTAGGGAACGGCTACACCTTC | CASGYSLGNGYTF
many | TRBJ1-1 | NA | TRBV30 | TGTGCCTGGAGCCGGGGGGGGCTCACTGAAGCTTTCTTT | CAWSRGGLTEAFF
NA | TRBJ1-1 | NA | TRBV6-1 | TGTGCCAGGAGTGAATTCCAGGGAACGAGTGAAGTTTTCTTT | CARSEFQGTSEVFF
NA | TRBJ2-5 | TRBD1 | TRBV24-1 | TGTACCACCAGTGATGCAGGGGGCGCAGGGGAGACCCAGTACTTC | CTTSDAGGAGETQYF
many | TRBJ1-2 | NA | TRBV29-1 | TGCAGCGTCGGGGGCAGGGAAAACTATGGCTACACCTTC | CSVGGRENYGYTF
many | TRBJ2-7 | NA | TRBV7-9 | TGTGCCAGCAGCTCGGGACTGGGCGTCTACGAGCAGTACTTC | CASSSGLGVYEQYF
NA | TRBJ2-7 | NA | TRBV29-1 | TGCAGTGCCATGACATCTGGGACCGGCACTCACTACGAGCATTATTTC | CSAMTSGTGTHYEHYF
once | TRBJ2-7 | NA | TRBV7-9 | TGTGCCGGCAGCCTCGGTTTTGACGGCGAGCAGTACTTC | CAGSLGFDGEQYF
many | TRBJ2-7 | TRBD2 | TRBV12-3/TRBV12-4 | TGTGCCAGCAGTTTGGATCTCGGCACTAGCGTCTACGAGCAGTACTTC | CASSLDLGTSVYEQYF
many | TRBJ2-1 | NA | TRBV19 | TGTGCCAGTAGTATAGATTCTCTCAGGAACAACGAGCAGTTCTTC | CASSIDSLRNNEQFF
many | TRBJ1-5 | NA | TRBV6-2/TRBV6-3 | TGTGCCAGCAGTGCAGGGACTACACTCCATAGCAATCAGCCCCAGCATTTT | CASSAGTTLHSNQPQHF
NA | TRBJ2-2 | NA | TRBV7-2 | TGTGCCAGCAGCTCCATGGGGGAGCTGTTTTTT | CASSSMGELFF
many | TRBJ2-7 | TRBD2 | TRBV5-1 | TGCGCCAGCAGCTTTAACAGCGGGAATGGGGCCTACGAGCAGTACTTC | CASSFNSGNGAYEQYF
NA | TRBJ2-6 | TRBD1 | TRBV11-2 | TGTGCCAGCAGCATGAGGGGAGACAGGGGCATTTACATCTCTGGGGCCAACGTCCCGACTTTC | CASSMRGDRGIYISGANVPTF
once | TRBJ2-3 | TRBD2 | TRBV4-2 | TGTGCCAGCAGCCAAGATTTGGGACTAGCGGCATATCGATTTATCACAGATACGCGGTATTTT | CASSQDLGLAAYRFITDTRYF
NA | TRBJ2-2 | NA | TRBV29-1 | TGCAGCGTTGAGGGGGGGGCGAATACCTGGGAGCTATTTTTT | CSVEGGANTWELFF
NA | TRBJ2-1 | NA | TRBV5-5 | TGTTCCAGCAGTCTCTTTACGGGGTCAACCTACAATGAGCAGTTCTTC | CSSSLFTGSTYNEQFF
NA | TRBJ2-5 | NA | TRBV6-1 | TGTGTCAGCGGTGATCAAGCTGGGGACCAAGAGACCCAGTACTTC | CVSGDQAGDQETQYF
NA | TRBJ2-7 | TRBD1 | TRBV5-5 | TGTGCCGGCAGCTACCGGGACAGGGAATACTACGAGCAGTACTTC | CAGSYRDREYYEQYF
NA | TRBJ2-5 | NA | TRBV29-1 | TGCAGCGGTATGGACAGTGGAGAGACCCTACACTTC | CSGMDSGETLHF
NA | TRBJ2-7 | NA | TRBV7-2 | TGTGTCAGCAGCGTAAGATACGGGACTTGCGAGCAGTATTTC | CVSSVRYGTCEQYF
NA | TRBJ1-1 | NA | TRBV29-1 | TGCAGCGTTGGAGGGGGGTGGGGTATGAACATTGAAGATTTCTTT | CSVGGGWGMNIEDFF
once | TRBJ2-2 | NA | TRBV4-2 | TGTACCAGCAGCCAAGATCTGACATACACCGGGGAGCTGTTTTTT | CTSSQDLTYTGELFF
NA | TRBJ2-1 | NA | TRBV11-3 | TGTGCCAGCTGCTGGGAACCGACCCACAATGAGCAGCTCTTC | CASCWEPTHNEQLF
NA | TRBJ2-2 | TRBD2 | TRBV29-1 | TGCAGCGTTGCGACTAGCGTGAACATCGGGGAGCTGTTTTTT | CSVATSVNIGELFF
medium-sized | TRBJ2-7 | NA | TRBV29-1 | TGCAGCGTTTGGACGGCTCAAACGTCCTACGAGCAGTACTTC | CSVWTAQTSYEQYF
once | TRBJ2-1 | NA | TRBV6-2/TRBV6-3 | TGTGCCATCAGGGCAGGTTTCACGGAAGAAGGGTACAATGAGCAGTTCTTC | CAIRAGFTEEGYNEQFF
NA | TRBJ1-1 | NA | TRBV29-1 | TGCGGCTGCAGAGAAGGGGTTACTGAAGCTTTCTTT | CGCREGVTEAFF
few | TRBJ2-5 | TRBD1 | TRBV2 | TGTGCCAGCAGGAGGGACAGTCAAGAGATCCAGTACTTC | CASRRDSQEIQYF
once | TRBJ2-3 | NA | TRBV28 | TGTGCCAGCAGATTAAACCCGGGAATCGGAGATATGCAGTATTTT | CASRLNPGIGDMQYF
medium-sized | TRBJ1-2 | NA | TRBV10-3 | TGTGCCATCAGTGAGTCGACGGGTAAGGCTGGCTACACCTTC | CAISESTGKAGYTF